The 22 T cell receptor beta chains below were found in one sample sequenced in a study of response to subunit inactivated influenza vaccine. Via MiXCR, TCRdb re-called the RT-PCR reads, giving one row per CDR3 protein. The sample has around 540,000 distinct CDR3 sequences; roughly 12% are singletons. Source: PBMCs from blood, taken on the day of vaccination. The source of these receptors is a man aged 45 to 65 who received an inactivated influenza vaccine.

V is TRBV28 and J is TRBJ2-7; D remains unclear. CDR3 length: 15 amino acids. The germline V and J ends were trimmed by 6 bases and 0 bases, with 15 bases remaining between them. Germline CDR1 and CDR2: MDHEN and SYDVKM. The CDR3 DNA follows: TGTGCCAGCAGCATGGCTGGCAGGAGCTCCTACGAGCAGTACTTC. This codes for CASSMAGRSSYEQYF.

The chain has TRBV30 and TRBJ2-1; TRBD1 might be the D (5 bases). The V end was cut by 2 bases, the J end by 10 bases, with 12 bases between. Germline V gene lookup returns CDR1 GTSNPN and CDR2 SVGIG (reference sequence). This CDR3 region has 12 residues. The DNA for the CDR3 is TGTGCCTGGAGTAACCAGGGTATCGAGCAGTTCTTC. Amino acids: CAWSNQGIEQFF.

CDR3: CASSSKVNYGYTF. As DNA, the CDR3 is TGTGCCAGCAGTTCCAAGGTTAACTATGGCTACACCTTC. The chain has TRBV27 and TRBJ1-2; D ambiguous. Per the germline V gene, CDR1 is MNHEY and CDR2 is SMNVEV (reference sequence). The CDR3 loop spans 13 amino acids. V gave up 4 bases and J gave up 1 base, with 7 bases separating them.

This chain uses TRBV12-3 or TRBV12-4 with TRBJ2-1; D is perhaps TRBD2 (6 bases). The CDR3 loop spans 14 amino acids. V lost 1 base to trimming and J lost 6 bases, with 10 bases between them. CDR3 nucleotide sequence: TGTGCCAGCAGTTTAGTGGAGGGAACCAATGAGCAGTTCTTC. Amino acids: CASSLVEGTNEQFF.

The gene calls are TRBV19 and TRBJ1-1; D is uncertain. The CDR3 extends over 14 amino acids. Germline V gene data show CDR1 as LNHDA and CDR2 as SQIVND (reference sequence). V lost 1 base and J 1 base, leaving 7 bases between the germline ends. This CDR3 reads CASSIGPGNTEAFF. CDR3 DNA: TGTGCCAGTAGTATAGGTCCAGGGAACACTGAAGCTTTCTTT.

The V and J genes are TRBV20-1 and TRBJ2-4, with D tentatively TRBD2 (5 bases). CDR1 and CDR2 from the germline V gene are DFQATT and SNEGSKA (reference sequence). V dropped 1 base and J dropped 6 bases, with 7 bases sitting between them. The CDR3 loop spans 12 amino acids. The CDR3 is CSARGLINIQYF. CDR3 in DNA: TGCAGTGCTAGAGGACTAATAAACATTCAGTACTTC.

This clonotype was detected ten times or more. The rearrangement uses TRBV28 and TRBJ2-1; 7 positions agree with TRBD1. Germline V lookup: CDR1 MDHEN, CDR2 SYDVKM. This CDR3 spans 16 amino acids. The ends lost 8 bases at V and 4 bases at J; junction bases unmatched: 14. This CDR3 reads CASVPTVGGLYNEQFF. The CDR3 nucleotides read TGTGCCAGCGTACCAACGGTAGGGGGCTTGTACAATGAGCAGTTCTTC.

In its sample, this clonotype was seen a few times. CDR3 DNA sequence: TGTGCCATCAGTGACGACTCCTACGAGCAGTACTTC. This translates into CAISDDSYEQYF. V is TRBV10-3 and J is TRBJ2-7, with no clear D. CDR3 size: 12 residues. CDR1 and CDR2 (germline): ENHRY, SYGVKD. The V gene lost 3 bases and the J gene lost 0 bases, with 3 bases spanning the gap.

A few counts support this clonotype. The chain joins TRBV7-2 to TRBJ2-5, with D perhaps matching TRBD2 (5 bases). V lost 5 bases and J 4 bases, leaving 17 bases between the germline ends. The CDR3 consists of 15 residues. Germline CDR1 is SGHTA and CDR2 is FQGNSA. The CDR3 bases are TGTGCCAGCAGCAAGGGTAGCGTGTCAAGAGAGACCCAGTACTTC. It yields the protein CASSKGSVSRETQYF. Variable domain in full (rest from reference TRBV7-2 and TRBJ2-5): GAGVSQSPSNKVTEKGKDVELRCDPISGHTALYWYRQSLGQGLEFLIYFQGNSAPDKSGLPSDRFSAERTGGSVSTLTIQRTQQEDSAVYLCASSKGSVSRETQYFGPGTRLLVL.

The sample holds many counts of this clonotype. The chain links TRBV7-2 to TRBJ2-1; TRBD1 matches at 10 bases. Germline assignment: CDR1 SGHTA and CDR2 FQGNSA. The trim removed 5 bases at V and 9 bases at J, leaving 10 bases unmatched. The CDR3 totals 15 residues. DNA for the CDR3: TGTGCCAGCAGCCCCGACAGGGGGCGCGGAGGTGAGCAGTTCTTC. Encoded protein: CASSPDRGRGGEQFF.

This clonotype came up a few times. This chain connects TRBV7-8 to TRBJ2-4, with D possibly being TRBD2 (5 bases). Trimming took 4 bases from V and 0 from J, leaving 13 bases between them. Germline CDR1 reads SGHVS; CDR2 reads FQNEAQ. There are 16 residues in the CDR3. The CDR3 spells CASSYPSGRAKNIQYF. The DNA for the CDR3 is TGTGCCAGCAGCTACCCTTCGGGGAGAGCCAAAAACATTCAGTACTTC.

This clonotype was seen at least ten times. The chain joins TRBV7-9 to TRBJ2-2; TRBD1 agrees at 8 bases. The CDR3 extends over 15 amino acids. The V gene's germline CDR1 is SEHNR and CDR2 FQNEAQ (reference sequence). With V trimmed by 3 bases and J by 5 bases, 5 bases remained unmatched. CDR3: CASSLDRVLTGELFF. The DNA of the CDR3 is TGTGCCAGCAGCTTGGACAGGGTCTTGACCGGGGAGCTGTTTTTT.

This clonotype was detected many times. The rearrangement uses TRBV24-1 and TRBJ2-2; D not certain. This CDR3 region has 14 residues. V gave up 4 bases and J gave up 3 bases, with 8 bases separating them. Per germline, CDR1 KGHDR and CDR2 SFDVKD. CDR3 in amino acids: CATSEGRDTGELFF. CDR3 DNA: TGTGCCACCAGTGAGGGCCGGGACACCGGGGAGCTGTTTTTT.

DNA of the CDR3: TGTGCCAGCAGCCCCCCCGGGCAGGGGACCTACTACAATGAGCAGTTCTTC. This sequence encodes CASSPPGQGTYYNEQFF. V gene TRBV28 combines with J gene TRBJ2-1; possible D gene TRBD1, 6 bases. The V gene lost 6 bases and the J gene lost 3 bases, with 21 bases spanning the gap. The CDR3 totals 17 residues. Germline values: CDR1 MDHEN, CDR2 SYDVKM.

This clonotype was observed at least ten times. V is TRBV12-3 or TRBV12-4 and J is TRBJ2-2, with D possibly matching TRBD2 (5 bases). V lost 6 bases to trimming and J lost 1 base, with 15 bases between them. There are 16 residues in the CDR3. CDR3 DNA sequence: TGTGCCAGCAGCCGACGGACTGAGCTGAACACCGGGGAGCTGTTTTTT. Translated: CASSRRTELNTGELFF.

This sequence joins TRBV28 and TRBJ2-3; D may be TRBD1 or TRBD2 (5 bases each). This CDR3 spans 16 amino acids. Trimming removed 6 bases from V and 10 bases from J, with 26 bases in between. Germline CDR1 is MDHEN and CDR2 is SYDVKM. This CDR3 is CASRESSGTLTNPQYF. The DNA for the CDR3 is TGTGCCAGCAGGGAATCTTCCGGGACCTTAACCAATCCGCAGTATTTT.

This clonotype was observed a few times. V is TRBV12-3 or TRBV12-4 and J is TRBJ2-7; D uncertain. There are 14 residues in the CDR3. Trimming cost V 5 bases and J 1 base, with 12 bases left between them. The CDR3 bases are TGTGCCAGCAGTCCCCGGGCAGAGTCCTACGAGCAGTACTTC. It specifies CASSPRAESYEQYF.

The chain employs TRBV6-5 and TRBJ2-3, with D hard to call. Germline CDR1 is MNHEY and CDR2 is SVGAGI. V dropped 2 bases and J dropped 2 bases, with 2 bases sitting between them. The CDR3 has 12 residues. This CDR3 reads CASSYDTDTQYF. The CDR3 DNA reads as TGTGCCAGCAGTTACGACACAGATACGCAGTATTTT.

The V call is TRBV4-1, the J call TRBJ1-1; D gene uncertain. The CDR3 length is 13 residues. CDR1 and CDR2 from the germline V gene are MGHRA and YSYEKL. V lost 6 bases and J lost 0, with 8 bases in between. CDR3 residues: CASRSKLNTEAFF. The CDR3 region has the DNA TGCGCCAGCAGGTCCAAGTTGAACACTGAAGCTTTCTTT.

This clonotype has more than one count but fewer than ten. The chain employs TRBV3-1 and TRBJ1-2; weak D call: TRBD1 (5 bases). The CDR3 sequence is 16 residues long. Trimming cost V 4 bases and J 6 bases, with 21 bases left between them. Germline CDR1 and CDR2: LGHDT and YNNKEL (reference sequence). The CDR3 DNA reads TGTGCCAGCAGCCTCCAGGGCGGGAACCGAGTCCATGGCTACACCTTC. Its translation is CASSLQGGNRVHGYTF.

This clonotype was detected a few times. The CDR3 here is CASSLGGQGVGDTQYF. The CDR3 DNA reads as TGTGCCAGCAGCTTAGGGGGACAGGGGGTTGGAGATACGCAGTATTTT. The V gene is TRBV7-6, the J gene TRBJ2-3; TRBD1 agrees at 11 bases. The germline CDR1 and CDR2 sequences are SGHVS and FNYEAQ. With 1 base clipped from V and 5 bases from J, the junction kept 5 bases outside the gene matches. The CDR3 runs 16 residues. Full variable domain (rest looked up from reference TRBV7-6 and TRBJ2-3): GAGVSQSPRYKVTKRGQDVALRCDPISGHVSLYWYRQALGQGPEFLTYFNYEAQQDKSGLPNDRFSAERPEGSISTLTIQRTEQRDSAMYRCASSLGGQGVGDTQYFGPGTRLTVL.

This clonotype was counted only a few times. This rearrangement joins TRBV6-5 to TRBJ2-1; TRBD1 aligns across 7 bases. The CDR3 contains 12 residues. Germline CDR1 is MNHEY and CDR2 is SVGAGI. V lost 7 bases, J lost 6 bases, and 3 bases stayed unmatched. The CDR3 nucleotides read TGTGCCAGCACAACAGGGGCCAATGAGCAGTTCTTC. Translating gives CASTTGANEQFF.